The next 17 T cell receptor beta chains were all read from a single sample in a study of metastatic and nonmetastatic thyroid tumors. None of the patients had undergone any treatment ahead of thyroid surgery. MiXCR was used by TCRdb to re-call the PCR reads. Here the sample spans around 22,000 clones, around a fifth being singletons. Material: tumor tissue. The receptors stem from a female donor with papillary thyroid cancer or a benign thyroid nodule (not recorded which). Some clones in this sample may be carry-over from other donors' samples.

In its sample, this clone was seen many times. CDR3 in DNA: TGCGCCAGCAGCCAAAAGGGACAGGGGGCCAACTATGGCTACACCTTC. Translation gives CASSQKGQGANYGYTF. V gene TRBV4-3 combines with J gene TRBJ1-2; 12 nucleotides align to TRBD1. J was trimmed by 2 bases and V by 2 bases; bases with no gene match: 3. CDR3 length: 16 residues. Per the germline V gene, CDR1 is LGHNA and CDR2 is YSLEER.

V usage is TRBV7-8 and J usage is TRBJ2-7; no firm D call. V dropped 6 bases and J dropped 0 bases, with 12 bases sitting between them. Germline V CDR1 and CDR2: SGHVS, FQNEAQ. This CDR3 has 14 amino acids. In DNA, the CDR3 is TGTGCCAGCAGTTCAACATACGCCTCCTACGAGCAGTACTTC. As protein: CASSSTYASYEQYF.

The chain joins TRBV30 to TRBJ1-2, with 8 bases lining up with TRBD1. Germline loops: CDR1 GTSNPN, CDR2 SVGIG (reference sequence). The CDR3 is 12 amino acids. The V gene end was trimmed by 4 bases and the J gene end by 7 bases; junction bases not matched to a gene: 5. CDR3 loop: CAWTMTGAGYTF. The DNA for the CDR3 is TGTGCCTGGACCATGACAGGGGCTGGCTACACCTTC.

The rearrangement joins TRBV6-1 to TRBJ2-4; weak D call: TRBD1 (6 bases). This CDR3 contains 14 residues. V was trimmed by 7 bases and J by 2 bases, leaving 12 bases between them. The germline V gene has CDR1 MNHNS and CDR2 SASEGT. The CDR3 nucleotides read TGTGCCAGCAAGGGCAGGGGAACCAAAAACATTCAGTACTTC. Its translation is CASKGRGTKNIQYF.

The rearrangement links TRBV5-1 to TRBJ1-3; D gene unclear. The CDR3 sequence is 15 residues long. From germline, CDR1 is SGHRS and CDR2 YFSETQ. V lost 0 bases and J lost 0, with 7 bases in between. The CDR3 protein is CASSLEGSSGNTIYF. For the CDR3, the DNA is TGCGCCAGCAGCTTGGAGGGCAGCTCTGGAAACACCATATATTTT.

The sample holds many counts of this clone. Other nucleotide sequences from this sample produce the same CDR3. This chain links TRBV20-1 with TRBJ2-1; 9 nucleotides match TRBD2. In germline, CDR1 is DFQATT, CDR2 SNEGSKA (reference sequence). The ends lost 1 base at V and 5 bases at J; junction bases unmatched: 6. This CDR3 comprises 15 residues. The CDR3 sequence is CSARVGSGRDNEQFF. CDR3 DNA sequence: TGCAGTGCTAGAGTAGGTAGCGGGAGAGACAATGAGCAGTTCTTC.

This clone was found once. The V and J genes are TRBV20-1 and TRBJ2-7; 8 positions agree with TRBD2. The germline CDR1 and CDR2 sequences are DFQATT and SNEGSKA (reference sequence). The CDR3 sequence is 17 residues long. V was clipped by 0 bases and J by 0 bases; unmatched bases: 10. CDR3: CSARDQTSVKSSYEQYF. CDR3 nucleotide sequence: TGCAGTGCTAGAGACCAGACTAGCGTGAAGAGCTCCTACGAGCAGTACTTC.

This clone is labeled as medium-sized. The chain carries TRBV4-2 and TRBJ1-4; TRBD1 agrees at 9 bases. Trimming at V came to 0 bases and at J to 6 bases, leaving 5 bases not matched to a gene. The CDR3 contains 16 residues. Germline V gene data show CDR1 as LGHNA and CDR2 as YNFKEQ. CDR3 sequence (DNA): TGTGCCAGCAGCCAAGATACAGGGGGCGCGGATGAAAAACTGTTTTTT. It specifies CASSQDTGGADEKLFF.

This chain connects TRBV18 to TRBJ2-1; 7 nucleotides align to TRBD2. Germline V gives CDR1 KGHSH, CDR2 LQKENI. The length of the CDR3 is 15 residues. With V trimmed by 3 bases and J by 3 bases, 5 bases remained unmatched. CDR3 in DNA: TGTGCCAGCTCACCCGGGACTACGTTCTACAATGAGCAGTTCTTC. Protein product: CASSPGTTFYNEQFF.

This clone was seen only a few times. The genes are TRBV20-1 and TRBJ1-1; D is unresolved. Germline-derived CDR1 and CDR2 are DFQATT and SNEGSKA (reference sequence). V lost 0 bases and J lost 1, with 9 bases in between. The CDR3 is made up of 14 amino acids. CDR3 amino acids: CSARESGRNTEAFF. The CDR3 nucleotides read TGCAGTGCTAGAGAGAGCGGGAGGAACACTGAAGCTTTCTTT.

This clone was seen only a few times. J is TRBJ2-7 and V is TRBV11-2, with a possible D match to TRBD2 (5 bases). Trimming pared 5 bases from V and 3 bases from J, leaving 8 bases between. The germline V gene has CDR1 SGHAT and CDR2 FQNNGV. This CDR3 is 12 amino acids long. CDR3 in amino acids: CASSGSSYEQYF. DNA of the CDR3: TGTGCCAGCAGCGGGAGTAGCTACGAGCAGTACTTC.

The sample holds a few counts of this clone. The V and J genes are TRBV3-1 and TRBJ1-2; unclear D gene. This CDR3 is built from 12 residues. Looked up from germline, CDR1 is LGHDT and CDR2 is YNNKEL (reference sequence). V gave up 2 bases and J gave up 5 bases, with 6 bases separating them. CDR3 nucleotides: TGTGCCAGCAGCCAAACGACATATGGCTACACCTTC. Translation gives CASSQTTYGYTF.

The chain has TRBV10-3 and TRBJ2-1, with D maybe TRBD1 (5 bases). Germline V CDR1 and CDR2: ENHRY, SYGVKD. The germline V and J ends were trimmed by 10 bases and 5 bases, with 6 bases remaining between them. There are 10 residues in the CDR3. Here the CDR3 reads CATDNNEQFF. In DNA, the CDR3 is TGTGCCACGGACAACAATGAGCAGTTCTTC.

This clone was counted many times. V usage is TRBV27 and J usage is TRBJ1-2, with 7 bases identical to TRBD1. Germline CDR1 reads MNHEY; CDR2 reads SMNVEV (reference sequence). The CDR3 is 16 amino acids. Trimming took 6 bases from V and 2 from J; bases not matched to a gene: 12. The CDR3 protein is CASSLRGQGLNYGYTF. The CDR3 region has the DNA TGTGCCAGCAGCCTAAGGGGGCAGGGTTTAAACTATGGCTACACCTTC.

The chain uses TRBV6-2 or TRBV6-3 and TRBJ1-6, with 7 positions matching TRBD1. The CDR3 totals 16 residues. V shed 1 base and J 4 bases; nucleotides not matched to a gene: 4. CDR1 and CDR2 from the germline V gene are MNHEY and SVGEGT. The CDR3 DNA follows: TGTGCCAGCAGTTACTTACAGGGGAAGTATAATTCACCCCTCCACTTT. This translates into CASSYLQGKYNSPLHF.

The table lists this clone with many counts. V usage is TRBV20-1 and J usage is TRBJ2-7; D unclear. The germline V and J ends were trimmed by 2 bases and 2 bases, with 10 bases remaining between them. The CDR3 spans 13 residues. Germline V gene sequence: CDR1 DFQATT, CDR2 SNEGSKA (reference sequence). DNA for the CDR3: TGCAGTGCTAGAAACGCTCCGACCTACGAGCAGTACTTC. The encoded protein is CSARNAPTYEQYF.

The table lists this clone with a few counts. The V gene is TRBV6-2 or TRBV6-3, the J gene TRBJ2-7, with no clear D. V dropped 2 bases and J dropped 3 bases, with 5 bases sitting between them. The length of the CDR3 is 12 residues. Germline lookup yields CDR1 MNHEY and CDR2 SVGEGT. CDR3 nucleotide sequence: TGTGCCAGCAGTTACAAGAGCTACGAGCAGTACTTC. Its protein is CASSYKSYEQYF.